This T cell receptor (beta chain) was found in a study of cytomegalovirus exposure and HLA in healthy donors. Study as a whole: The study's early data release held tens of millions of unique TCRs from HLA-typed donors. Overall study findings and caveats: Previously analyzed data showed that most TCR beta V segments were productive at a frequency of about 90% or about 30%. Several top significant clusters appeared, in a later analysis, to be linked to common viral pathogens.

The germline CDR1 and CDR2 sequences are LNHDA and SQIVND (reference sequence). Trimming stripped 4 bases from V and 2 bases from J, with 17 bases between. This CDR3 has 16 residues. Of note for this clone: Its antigen remains unknown.

PCR primers comprised 60 Vbeta and 13 Jbeta primers. Using immunoSEQ multiplex PCR, the repertoire was profiled, and TCRdb retains in-frame clones only, with some absent. The table has roughly 120,000 clones, more than 65% seen once. This TCR came from a man between 18 and 35 years old in good health and CMV-seropositive. The chain couples TRBV19 to TRBJ1-1, with D maybe TRBD1 (5 bases). Source material: PBMCs. CDR3 sequence: CASSRGYRGQNTEAFF. CDR3 coding DNA: TGTGCCAGTAGTAGGGGATACCGAGGACAAAACACTGAAGCTTTCTTT.